This TCR beta chain was sequenced in a study of blood T cell repertoires in COVID-19. Study-wide background: Collection of acute and convalescent COVID-19 samples took place in the United States, Italy and Spain. The analysed material was cDNA or gDNA that came from T cells, B-cell-depleted T cells, or PBMCs.

Data came from immunoSEQ multiplex PCR; TCRdb stores just in-frame clones and leaves some out. The sample includes roughly 300,000 clones, over 85% of them seen just once. The germline CDR1 and CDR2 sequences are MNHEY and SVGAGI. This CDR3 has 13 residues. V lost 2 bases and J lost 3, with 8 bases in between. The chain carries TRBV6-5 and TRBJ2-7, with unresolved D. What was sequenced was peripheral blood. This clonotype was sampled from a woman in her twenties or thirties with COVID-19, enrolled during active disease. The chain's CDR3 is CASSYGKIYEQYF. Written as DNA, the CDR3 is TGTGCCAGCAGTTACGGCAAGATCTACGAGCAGTACTTC.